The T cell receptor beta chain described here comes from a study of CD8+CD57+ T cells in acquired aplastic anemia. Points from the study as a whole: Patients and controls were not found to differ significantly in CD8+ Simpson's diversity. Patients and controls turned out to have 25 to 30 CD8+ CDR3 sequences in common.

This clonotype was picked up many times. As yet, its antigen is unknown. Trimming removed 0 bases at V and 0 bases at J, with 7 bases between. The V gene's germline CDR1 is SGDLS and CDR2 YYNGEE. CDR3 size: 15 residues. The patients chosen for sequencing had shown expansion of CD8+CD57+ cells (detected by flow cytometry). Patients, without exception, had severe acquired aplastic anemia. For CDR3 and TCR beta VDJ profiling, genomic DNA was the template used. A single record per CDR3 protein comes from TCRdb applying MiXCR to the reads. The data contain about 240,000 distinct CDR3 sequences, around 45% of them singletons.

The chain combines TRBV9 with TRBJ1-3, with D tentatively TRBD1 (5 bases). The material sequenced was sorted CD4+, CD8+, or CD8+CD57+ T cells (not recorded which) from PBMCs. This sequence originates from a human donor with aplastic anemia. CDR3 sequence: CASSVDRTSGNTIYF. The DNA of the CDR3 is TGTGCCAGCAGCGTAGACAGGACCTCTGGAAACACCATATATTTT.